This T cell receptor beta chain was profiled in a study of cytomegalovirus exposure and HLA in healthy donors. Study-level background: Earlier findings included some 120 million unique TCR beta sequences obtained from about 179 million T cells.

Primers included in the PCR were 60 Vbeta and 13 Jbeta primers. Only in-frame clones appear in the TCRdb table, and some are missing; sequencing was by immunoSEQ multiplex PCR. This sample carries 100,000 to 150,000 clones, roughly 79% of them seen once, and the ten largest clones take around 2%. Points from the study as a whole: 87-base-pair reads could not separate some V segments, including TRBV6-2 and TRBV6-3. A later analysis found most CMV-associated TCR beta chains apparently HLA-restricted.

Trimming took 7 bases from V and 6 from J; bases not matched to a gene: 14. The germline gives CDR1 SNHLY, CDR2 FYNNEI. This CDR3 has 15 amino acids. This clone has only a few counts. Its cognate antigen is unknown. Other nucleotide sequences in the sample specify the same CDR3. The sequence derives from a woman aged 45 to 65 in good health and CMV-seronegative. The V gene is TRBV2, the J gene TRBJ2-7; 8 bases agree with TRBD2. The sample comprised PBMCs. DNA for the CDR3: TGTGCCAGCACCGGGGGGGCAGGCTACGGGTCCGAGCAGTACTTC. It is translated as CASTGGAGYGSEQYF.